Included here is one TCR beta chain sequence, with context. Only in-frame clones appear in the TCRdb table, and some are missing; sequencing was by immunoSEQ multiplex PCR. The table shows millions of clones, with approximately 90% occurring only once. This record comes from a study of shared clonotypes between healthy human individuals. The origin of this receptor is a man aged 18 to 30 in good health. The sample was naive CD4+ T cells sorted from blood. Subset described: CD45RA+ positively selected.

CDR3 nucleotides: TGTGCCAGCTCGCGAGGGGACGGAAACACCATATATTTT. Translated: CASSRGDGNTIYF. The chain carries TRBV18 and TRBJ1-3, with D possibly TRBD1 on 5 matching bases. The CDR3 spans 13 residues. Germline V gene sequence: CDR1 KGHSH, CDR2 LQKENI. The V gene lost 6 bases and the J gene lost 4 bases, with 10 bases spanning the gap.